These 22 T cell receptor beta chains came from one sample sequenced in a study of T cells in Graves' hyperthyroidism and ophthalmopathy. The TCR beta CDR3 regions underwent amplification using RNA transcripts as the source. First-round RT-PCR targeting the TCR CDR3 was performed with the HTBI primer set. TCRdb independently ran MiXCR on the multiplex PCR reads; one entry per CDR3 protein. The profile shows around 540,000 distinct CDR3 sequences, about 43% of them singletons. The sample was peripheral blood or thyroid tissue (not recorded which). These TCRs come from a young woman with Graves' hyperthyroidism.

As to this clonotype: A read error may explain this, as a much larger clone is one base away. The chain recombines TRBV2 with TRBJ1-6; the match to TRBD1 covers 9 bases. Germline assignment: CDR1 SNHLY and CDR2 FYNNEI. CDR3 length: 15 residues. CDR3 in amino acids: CASSVGQGTNSALHF. The CDR3 region has the DNA TGTGCCAGCAGTGTAGGACAGGGGACGAATTCAGCCCTCCACTTT. The variable domain in full, with the rest retrieved from reference TRBV2 and TRBJ1-6, is EPEVTQTPSHQVTQMGQEVILRCVPISNHLYFYWYRQILGQKVEFLVSFYNNEISEKSEIFDDQFSVERPDGSNFTLKIRSTKLEDSAMYFCASSVGQGTNSALHFGNGTRLTVT.

The rearrangement joins TRBV29-1 to TRBJ1-2; D may be TRBD1 (5 bases). V was clipped by 7 bases and J by 4 bases, with 13 bases between them. The CDR3 contains 12 residues. Germline CDR1 is SQVTM and CDR2 is ANQGSEA. CDR3 region: CSGGDRIYGYTF. In DNA form, the CDR3 reads TGCAGCGGGGGGGATCGAATCTATGGCTACACCTTC.

This clonotype occurred many times. The rearrangement links TRBV29-1 to TRBJ2-7; 7 nucleotides line up with TRBD1. CDR3 length: 11 amino acids. J lost 6 bases, V lost 7 bases, and 6 bases had no gene match. Germline lookup yields CDR1 SQVTM and CDR2 ANQGSEA. CDR3 nucleotides: TGCAGCGGTCACACAGGGGTCGAGCAGTACTTC. This translates into CSGHTGVEQYF.

This clonotype was counted ten times or more. The chain couples TRBV29-1 to TRBJ1-1; D is unclear. CDR1 SQVTM and CDR2 ANQGSEA come from the germline V gene. The CDR3 length is 13 residues. Trimming removed 8 bases at V and 6 bases at J, with 19 bases between. The CDR3: CSSSVLFTAEAFF. The CDR3 region has the DNA TGCAGCTCTTCAGTCCTATTTACCGCTGAAGCTTTCTTT.

This clonotype occurred many times. V usage is TRBV25-1 and J usage is TRBJ2-7; D is ambiguous. The CDR3 runs 16 residues. Germline CDR1 is MGHDK and CDR2 is SYGVNS. Trimming cost V 6 bases and J 5 bases, with 23 bases left between them. This CDR3 reads CASRTPRAAGHDEQYF. The DNA for the CDR3 is TGTGCCAGCAGGACCCCTCGGGCGGCAGGTCACGACGAGCAGTACTTC.

V gene TRBV2 combines with J gene TRBJ1-1; D unresolved. The length of the CDR3 is 11 residues. V lost 10 bases and J lost 4, with 10 bases in between. Germline CDR1 reads SNHLY; CDR2 reads FYNNEI. CDR3 sequence (DNA): TGTGCCACCAAAGCGAGCACTGAAGCTTTCTTT. It is translated as CATKASTEAFF.

The gene calls are TRBV2 and TRBJ1-4, with D unclear. The germline V and J ends were trimmed by 8 bases and 12 bases, with 10 bases remaining between them. Germline V gives CDR1 SNHLY, CDR2 FYNNEI. The CDR3 has 10 amino acids. CDR3 residues: CASGIPQLFF. Here the CDR3 DNA reads TGTGCCAGCGGAATACCTCAACTGTTTTTT.

The gene calls are TRBV2 and TRBJ1-1; the match to TRBD1 covers 7 bases. This CDR3 is built from 16 residues. Germline CDR1 and CDR2: SNHLY and FYNNEI. The V gene end was trimmed by 6 bases and the J gene end by 4 bases; junction bases not matched to a gene: 14. CDR3 amino acids: CASSLQGRYGGTEAFF. In DNA form, the CDR3 reads TGTGCCAGCAGCTTACAGGGGCGATATGGAGGCACTGAAGCTTTCTTT.

This chain joins TRBV29-1 and TRBJ1-4, with 7 bases that match TRBD1. Germline loops: CDR1 SQVTM, CDR2 ANQGSEA. The J segment lost 6 bases and the V segment lost 3 bases, leaving 7 bases of the junction unmatched. This CDR3 spans 14 amino acids. CDR3 loop: CSVDWPGTDEKLFF. The CDR3 nucleotides are TGCAGCGTTGATTGGCCAGGGACAGATGAAAAACTGTTTTTT. Drawing the rest from reference TRBV29-1 and TRBJ1-4, the complete variable domain is SAVISQKPSRDICQRGTSLTIQCQVDSQVTMMFWYRQQPGQSLTLIATANQGSEATYESGFVIDKFPISRPNLTFSTLTVSNMSPEDSSIYLCSVDWPGTDEKLFFGSGTQLSVL.

This clonotype was counted at least ten times. The chain employs TRBV19 and TRBJ2-7, with 8 bases matching TRBD1. The trim removed 6 bases at V and 3 bases at J, leaving 7 bases unmatched. The CDR3 extends over 14 amino acids. From germline, CDR1 is LNHDA and CDR2 SQIVND (reference sequence). This chain's CDR3 is CASSPGQVIYEQYF. DNA for the CDR3: TGTGCCAGTAGCCCGGGACAGGTGATCTACGAGCAGTACTTC.

This chain links TRBV24-1 with TRBJ2-2, with 7 bases lining up with TRBD1. CDR1 is KGHDR, CDR2 SFDVKD, per germline. The V gene end was trimmed by 4 bases and the J gene end by 1 base; junction bases not matched to a gene: 11. The CDR3 totals 18 residues. DNA for the CDR3: TGTGCCACCAGTGACCCAGGACAGGCAACCCAGAACACCGGGGAGCTGTTTTTT. Translated: CATSDPGQATQNTGELFF.

The chain is built from TRBV7-2 and TRBJ1-2, with 7 bases identical to TRBD1. Germline assignment: CDR1 SGHTA and CDR2 FQGNSA. The CDR3 length is 15 residues. V gave up 4 bases and J gave up 6 bases; unmatched junction bases: 11. CDR3 region: CASSSHRGGLDGYTF. The CDR3 bases are TGTGCCAGCAGCTCCCACAGGGGAGGTCTAGATGGCTACACCTTC.

The CDR3 protein is CASRQTGDVETQYF. The CDR3 DNA is TGTGCCAGCAGGCAAACAGGGGACGTAGAGACCCAGTACTTC. This chain uses TRBV2 with TRBJ2-5; TRBD1 matches at 7 bases. CDR3 length: 14 residues. The germline CDR1 and CDR2 sequences are SNHLY and FYNNEI. Unmatched junction bases numbered 8, after V lost 6 bases and J lost 4 bases.

This clonotype was detected many times. V and J are TRBV20-1 and TRBJ2-5; tentative D call: TRBD2 (5 bases). Germline CDR1 is DFQATT and CDR2 is SNEGSKA (reference sequence). The CDR3 has 12 amino acids. With 3 bases removed from V and 5 bases from J, the gap between germline ends came to 10 bases. CDR3 sequence reads: CSASLTGETQYF. In DNA, the CDR3 is TGCAGTGCTAGCCTAACGGGGGAGACCCAGTACTTC.

This chain joins TRBV9 and TRBJ2-7; tentative D call: TRBD2 (6 bases). The CDR3 is made up of 15 amino acids. The germline V gene encodes CDR1 SGDLS and CDR2 YYNGEE. V was shortened by 5 bases and J by 5 bases, with 20 bases between the two germline ends. This CDR3 is CASSYSRGGANEQYF. The CDR3 coding sequence is TGTGCCAGCAGTTACTCTAGGGGAGGAGCCAACGAGCAGTACTTC.

J is TRBJ1-2 and V is TRBV25-1; 9 bases match TRBD1. This CDR3 contains 16 residues. Unmatched junction bases numbered 10, after V lost 5 bases and J lost 3 bases. Germline V lookup: CDR1 MGHDK, CDR2 SYGVNS. The CDR3 region is CASSSQTGGSDYGYTF. The CDR3 DNA reads as TGTGCCAGCAGTTCCCAAACAGGGGGCTCGGACTATGGCTACACCTTC.

This clonotype was counted many times. The chain recombines TRBV29-1 with TRBJ1-2, with D possibly being TRBD1 (5 bases). The V end lost 0 bases, the J end lost 4 bases, and 6 bases lay between the germline ends. Germline CDR1 SQVTM, CDR2 ANQGSEA. The CDR3 runs to 12 residues. Written as DNA, the CDR3 is TGCAGCGTTGAAGATGACAGCTATGGCTACACCTTC. Translation: CSVEDDSYGYTF.

The chain combines TRBV7-3 with TRBJ2-5; 7 bases are shared with TRBD1. The J segment lost 9 bases and the V segment lost 6 bases, leaving 16 bases of the junction unmatched. CDR3 length: 15 amino acids. Per germline, CDR1 SGHTA and CDR2 FQGTGA. The DNA of the CDR3 is TGTGCCAGCAGTGCTGAGGGACAGCTAAATCAGCCCCAGTACTTC. Its protein is CASSAEGQLNQPQYF.

The chain uses TRBV19 and TRBJ2-5; D is tentatively TRBD1 or TRBD2 (5 bases each). The V and J ends lost 5 bases and 0 bases respectively, with 10 bases between them. Looked up from germline, CDR1 is LNHDA and CDR2 is SQIVND (reference sequence). The CDR3 is 14 amino acids. In nucleotides, the CDR3 is TGTGCCAGTAGTTGGGGCGGGCACCAAGAGACCCAGTACTTC. This sequence encodes CASSWGGHQETQYF.

The V call is TRBV7-2, the J call TRBJ1-1; D call uncertain. The CDR3 loop spans 13 amino acids. CDR1 and CDR2 from the germline V gene are SGHTA and FQGNSA. With 4 bases removed from V and 3 bases from J, the gap between germline ends came to 9 bases. CDR3 DNA sequence: TGTGCCAGCAGCTGGGTCGGGTACACTGAAGCTTTCTTT. This codes for CASSWVGYTEAFF. Full variable domain (rest looked up from reference TRBV7-2 and TRBJ1-1): GAGVSQSPSNKVTEKGKDVELRCDPISGHTALYWYRQSLGQGLEFLIYFQGNSAPDKSGLPSDRFSAERTGGSVSTLTIQRTQQEDSAVYLCASSWVGYTEAFFGQGTRLTVV.

The genes are TRBV29-1 and TRBJ1-5; 9 positions agree with TRBD1. CDR1 SQVTM and CDR2 ANQGSEA come from the germline V gene. This CDR3 has 14 amino acids. The trim removed 7 bases at V and 2 bases at J, leaving 6 bases unmatched. The DNA for the CDR3 is TGCAGCGCTAGACAGGGGGGAGGCAATCAGCCCCAGCATTTT. It yields the protein CSARQGGGNQPQHF. Full variable domain (outside the CDR3, taken from reference TRBV29-1 and TRBJ1-5): SAVISQKPSRDICQRGTSLTIQCQVDSQVTMMFWYRQQPGQSLTLIATANQGSEATYESGFVIDKFPISRPNLTFSTLTVSNMSPEDSSIYLCSARQGGGNQPQHFGDGTRLSIL.

The chain uses TRBV7-2 and TRBJ1-2; D gene ambiguous. CDR1 SGHTA and CDR2 FQGNSA come from the germline V gene. V shed 5 bases and J shed 9 bases, with 13 bases lying between them. The CDR3 totals 12 residues. Here the CDR3 DNA reads TGTGCCAGCAGCACCCTAGGCGGGAGCTACACCTTC. Amino acids: CASSTLGGSYTF. The whole variable domain, remainder taken from reference TRBV7-2 and TRBJ1-2, is GAGVSQSPSNKVTEKGKDVELRCDPISGHTALYWYRQSLGQGLEFLIYFQGNSAPDKSGLPSDRFSAERTGGSVSTLTIQRTQQEDSAVYLCASSTLGGSYTFGSGTRLTVV.